These 32 T cell receptor beta chains share one sample of origin, sequenced in a study of Graves' ophthalmopathy and Graves' hyperthyroidism. Beta-chain TCR CDR3 regions were amplified from RNA transcripts. A first-round RT-PCR used HTBI primers, followed by a second-round multiplex PCR. In TCRdb, the multiplex PCR reads were re-called with MiXCR into one record per CDR3 protein. The profile covers over 500,000 distinct CDR3 sequences, with over 20% appearing a single time and more than 5.5% taken by the ten largest. Sequencing was done on a sample of peripheral blood. The receptors were gathered from a woman in her late teens or twenties with stable Graves' hyperthyroidism. Some clones in this sample may be carry-over from other donors' samples.

At least ten counts were recorded for this clonotype. The J gene is TRBJ2-7, the V gene TRBV30, with 11 bases matching TRBD2. V gave up 4 bases and J gave up 4 bases; unmatched junction bases: 3. CDR1 GTSNPN and CDR2 SVGIG come from the germline V gene (reference sequence). This CDR3 is built from 13 residues. The CDR3 reads CAWTSGRRYEQYF. In nucleotides, the CDR3 is TGTGCCTGGACTAGCGGGAGGCGGTACGAGCAGTACTTC.

This clonotype came up a few times. The gene calls are TRBV12-3 or TRBV12-4 and TRBJ1-6, with TRBD1 identical over 7 bases. V shed 3 bases and J 4 bases; nucleotides not matched to a gene: 6. The CDR3 contains 16 residues. The CDR3 loop is CASSFGGQLYNSPLHF. Written as DNA, the CDR3 is TGTGCCAGCAGTTTCGGGGGACAGCTTTATAATTCACCCCTCCACTTT.

This clonotype showed up just a few times. The genes are TRBV6-1 and TRBJ1-1, with TRBD1 identical over 7 bases. There are 14 residues in the CDR3. Germline V gene lookup returns CDR1 MNHNS and CDR2 SASEGT. After removal of 7 bases from V and 4 bases from J, the junction contained 9 bases not matched to a gene. The CDR3 loop is CASNPGQPSTEAFF. The CDR3 DNA sequence: TGTGCCAGCAACCCGGGACAGCCATCCACTGAAGCTTTCTTT.

This clonotype has a count of ten or more. The CDR3 DNA reads as TGTGCCAGCAGTTACTCAGGCAGGCGAGAGTTGAACACTGAAGCTTTCTTT. Protein product: CASSYSGRRELNTEAFF. The chain combines TRBV6-2 or TRBV6-3 with TRBJ1-1, with D hard to call. CDR3 length: 17 residues. The germline V gene has CDR1 MNHEY and CDR2 SVGEGT. V was cut by 0 bases and J by 0 bases, with 14 bases left in between.

This clonotype has ten or more counts. This rearrangement joins TRBV6-1 to TRBJ1-1, with D hard to call. Trimming shortened V by 4 bases and J by 1 base, and 13 bases separated the two germline ends. Germline CDR1 is MNHNS and CDR2 is SASEGT. The CDR3 has 15 amino acids. The CDR3 DNA sequence: TGTGCCAGCAGTGCGCGGGAGGTAGGGAACACTGAAGCTTTCTTT. This gives the protein CASSAREVGNTEAFF.

This clonotype was seen repeatedly, ten times or more. The V and J genes are TRBV6-1 and TRBJ1-2; D remains ambiguous. Deletions cut 7 bases from V and 4 bases from J, with 16 bases between. CDR1 is MNHNS and CDR2 is SASEGT in the germline V gene. The CDR3 is 14 residues long. CDR3 amino acids: CASTSDLQLYGYTF. The CDR3 DNA sequence: TGTGCCAGCACCTCGGACTTACAACTCTATGGCTACACCTTC.

This clonotype occurred many times. This chain connects TRBV29-1 to TRBJ2-7; 11 nucleotides align to TRBD2. The CDR3 has 15 residues. Per germline, CDR1 SQVTM and CDR2 ANQGSEA. With V trimmed by 1 base and J by 0 bases, 2 bases remained unmatched. Written as DNA, the CDR3 is TGCAGCGTTGAAGGAACTAGCGGGAGCTCCTACGAGCAGTACTTC. Its translation is CSVEGTSGSSYEQYF.

Many counts were recorded for this clonotype. The chain carries TRBV6-5 and TRBJ1-1; the D is unclear. Trimming removed 8 bases at V and 1 base at J, with 14 bases between. The germline V gene encodes CDR1 MNHEY and CDR2 SVGAGI. The length of the CDR3 is 14 residues. DNA for the CDR3: TGTGCCAGCCGTAACACTGTGCGGAACACTGAAGCTTTCTTT. Translation: CASRNTVRNTEAFF.

This clonotype was recorded many times. The J gene is TRBJ1-6, the V gene TRBV11-2; no clear D. The CDR3 is 17 residues long. Looked up from germline, CDR1 is SGHAT and CDR2 is FQNNGV. V lost 0 bases and J lost 2, with 11 bases in between. The DNA of the CDR3 is TGTGCCAGCAGCTTAGAACTAGCCGCGACCTATAATTCACCCCTCCACTTT. As protein: CASSLELAATYNSPLHF. The full variable domain, completed using reference TRBV11-2 and TRBJ1-6, is EAGVAQSPRYKIIEKRQSVAFWCNPISGHATLYWYQQILGQGPKLLIQFQNNGVVDDSQLPKDRFSAERLKGVDSTLKIQPAKLEDSAVYLCASSLELAATYNSPLHFGNGTRLTVT.

This clonotype was picked up a small number of times. V and J are TRBV4-1 and TRBJ2-7; D is possibly TRBD1 (5 bases). The germline gives CDR1 MGHRA, CDR2 YSYEKL. Trimming cost V 2 bases and J 2 bases, with 13 bases left between them. This CDR3 spans 15 amino acids. CDR3 sequence reads: CASSQPMQGPYEQYF. The CDR3 coding sequence is TGCGCCAGCAGCCAACCTATGCAGGGTCCCTACGAGCAGTACTTC.

This clonotype was recorded many times. The J gene is TRBJ2-7, the V gene TRBV13; 8 bases are a match to TRBD1. CDR1 is PRHDT, CDR2 FYEKMQ, per germline (reference sequence). There are 15 residues in the CDR3. The ends lost 5 bases at V and 3 bases at J; junction bases unmatched: 9. The CDR3 sequence: CASSPRVDRVYEQYF. In DNA form, the CDR3 reads TGTGCCAGCAGCCCTAGGGTGGACAGGGTCTACGAGCAGTACTTC.

The chain employs TRBV4-1 and TRBJ2-5, with a weak D call TRBD1 (5 bases). The CDR3 totals 14 residues. V was clipped by 5 bases and J by 7 bases, with 17 bases between them. Germline V gene sequence: CDR1 MGHRA, CDR2 YSYEKL. The DNA for the CDR3 is TGCGCCAGCAGCAAAGGGGCCGGCCGAGGGACCCAGTACTTC. This codes for CASSKGAGRGTQYF.

This clonotype was seen a few times. The chain uses TRBV7-9 and TRBJ2-2; unclear D gene. The germline V and J ends were trimmed by 5 bases and 1 base, with 8 bases remaining between them. The germline gives CDR1 SEHNR, CDR2 FQNEAQ (reference sequence). The CDR3 loop spans 14 amino acids. The CDR3 loop is CASSVPQNTGELFF. The CDR3, as DNA: TGTGCCAGCAGCGTGCCCCAGAACACCGGGGAGCTGTTTTTT. Full variable domain (rest looked up from reference TRBV7-9 and TRBJ2-2): DTGVSQNPRHKITKRGQNVTFRCDPISEHNRLYWYRQTLGQGPEFLTYFQNEAQLEKSRLLSDRFSAERPKGSFSTLEIQRTEQGDSAMYLCASSVPQNTGELFFGEGSRLTVL.

This clonotype occurred many times. The chain is built from TRBV5-1 and TRBJ2-7; maybe TRBD1 (5 bases). Trimming shortened V by 0 bases and J by 3 bases, and 10 bases separated the two germline ends. This CDR3 contains 14 residues. The V gene's germline CDR1 is SGHRS and CDR2 YFSETQ. The CDR3 sequence is CASSLVRRDYEQYF. DNA for the CDR3: TGCGCCAGCAGCTTGGTCCGCAGGGACTACGAGCAGTACTTC.

Notes on this clonotype: A clone one base away is much larger, so this may be a read error. The V gene is TRBV6-1, the J gene TRBJ2-7; possibly TRBD1 for D (6 bases). Germline lookup yields CDR1 MNHNS and CDR2 SASEGT. There are 15 residues in the CDR3. In DNA form, the CDR3 reads TGTGCCAGCAGTGGGACAGAAAGGGGAGAATACGAGCAGTGCTTC. Translating it yields CASSGTERGEYEQCF.

This clonotype was counted at least ten times. The chain is built from TRBV20-1 and TRBJ2-4; TRBD2 aligns across 8 bases. V dropped 0 bases and J dropped 8; count of bases not matched to a gene: 12. In germline, CDR1 is DFQATT, CDR2 SNEGSKA (reference sequence). The CDR3 has 16 amino acids. The CDR3: CSARELGLGRLDIQYF. The CDR3 nucleotides read TGCAGTGCTAGAGAGTTGGGACTAGGAAGGTTAGACATTCAGTACTTC.

The rearrangement joins TRBV12-3 or TRBV12-4 to TRBJ2-3; D is tentatively TRBD1 or TRBD2 (5 bases each). The CDR3 has 15 residues. Trimming cost V 4 bases and J 2 bases, with 13 bases left between them. CDR3 DNA sequence: TGTGCCAGCAGTTACTCGGGGCCGCTCACAGATACGCAGTATTTT. This codes for CASSYSGPLTDTQYF.

The chain is built from TRBV6-5 and TRBJ2-3; 8 bases map to TRBD1. This CDR3 spans 14 amino acids. The germline CDR1 and CDR2 sequences are MNHEY and SVGAGI. J gave up 4 bases and V 1 base, and 1 base lay outside the gene matches. The CDR3 sequence is CASSYYRGSDTQYF. The CDR3 region has the DNA TGTGCCAGCAGTTACTACAGGGGGTCAGATACGCAGTATTTT.

This clonotype was seen just once. This could be a read error, since a much larger clone is one nucleotide away. The chain recombines TRBV19 with TRBJ1-1, with D perhaps matching TRBD1 (5 bases). This CDR3 spans 14 amino acids. Trimming shortened V by 10 bases and J by 1 base, and 16 bases separated the two germline ends. The V gene's germline CDR1 is LNHDA and CDR2 SQIVND (reference sequence). The CDR3 DNA reads TGTGCCACCCAACGGCGGGGCTGGAACACTGAAGCTTTCTTT. It specifies CATQRRGWNTEAFF.

The gene calls are TRBV7-9 and TRBJ1-2; 9 bases agree with TRBD1. J lost 6 bases, V lost 2 bases, and 7 bases had no gene match. CDR1 and CDR2 (germline): SEHNR, FQNEAQ (reference sequence). The CDR3 has 15 amino acids. The CDR3 loop reads CASSLTPGTGNGYTF. CDR3 nucleotides: TGTGCCAGCAGCTTAACCCCTGGGACAGGGAATGGCTACACCTTC.

This clonotype has at least ten counts. This chain joins TRBV10-3 and TRBJ1-5; 11 positions match TRBD1. The V and J ends lost 8 bases and 6 bases, in that order; junction bases with no gene match: 6. The germline gives CDR1 ENHRY, CDR2 SYGVKD. This CDR3 has 14 amino acids. CDR3 nucleotides: TGTGCCATCCAGGGACAGGGGGATTCTCAGCCCCAGCATTTT. Amino acid sequence: CAIQGQGDSQPQHF.

This clonotype has a count of ten or more. The chain couples TRBV30 to TRBJ2-7; 10 bases align to TRBD1. The CDR3 runs 13 residues. V dropped 3 bases and J dropped 4; count of bases not matched to a gene: 3. The germline gives CDR1 GTSNPN, CDR2 SVGIG (reference sequence). The CDR3 is CAWRTGGVYEQYF. CDR3 coding DNA: TGTGCCTGGAGGACAGGGGGCGTATACGAGCAGTACTTC.

This clonotype was detected ten times or more. The chain is built from TRBV30 and TRBJ1-2; D remains unclear. The CDR3 spans 13 residues. Looked up from germline, CDR1 is GTSNPN and CDR2 is SVGIG (reference sequence). V lost 2 bases, J lost 1 base, and 8 bases lay in between. CDR3 residues: CAWSQELNYGYTF. CDR3 in DNA: TGTGCCTGGAGTCAAGAACTTAACTATGGCTACACCTTC.

This clonotype was recorded a few times. The rearrangement uses TRBV12-5 and TRBJ2-2; no clear D. CDR3 size: 13 residues. V lost 4 bases to trimming and J lost 7 bases, with 10 bases between them. Germline assignment: CDR1 LGHNT and CDR2 FRNRAP. The CDR3 region is CASGSSGHGELFF. The CDR3 DNA sequence: TGTGCTAGTGGTTCCTCCGGGCACGGGGAGCTGTTTTTT.

V is TRBV20-1 and J is TRBJ1-1, with a tentative D call TRBD1 (5 bases). Trimming left V 5 bases short and J 0 bases short, with 10 bases between. CDR1 DFQATT and CDR2 SNEGSKA come from the germline V gene (reference sequence). CDR3 length equals 13 residues. The chain's CDR3 is CSADLQVNTEAFF. The CDR3 nucleotides read TGCAGTGCTGATCTACAGGTGAACACTGAAGCTTTCTTT.

This clonotype occurred a few times. The CDR3 DNA sequence: TGTGCCAGCAGTTTATCCCCAGAGTCTGTGAGAACTGAAGCTTTCTTT. Amino acids: CASSLSPESVRTEAFF. V gene TRBV12-3 or TRBV12-4 combines with J gene TRBJ1-1, with D unresolved. The CDR3 is made up of 16 amino acids. Deletions cut 2 bases from V and 5 bases from J, with 18 bases between.

CDR3 nucleotides: TGTGCCAGCAGCCCGCGTGTGGAAAGCTCCTACGAGCAGTACTTC. Translating gives CASSPRVESSYEQYF. The V and J genes are TRBV11-2 and TRBJ2-7, with D hard to call. Germline lookup yields CDR1 SGHAT and CDR2 FQNNGV. Trimming removed 5 bases from V and 0 bases from J, with 14 bases in between. The CDR3 is made up of 15 amino acids.

This clonotype was recorded at least ten times. The chain employs TRBV2 and TRBJ1-5, with TRBD1 matching over 7 bases. Trimming cost V 6 bases and J 1 base; bases outside gene matches: 9. Germline CDR1 and CDR2: SNHLY and FYNNEI. This CDR3 is built from 16 residues. The CDR3 protein is CASRADRAGSNQPQHF. As DNA, the CDR3 is TGTGCCAGCAGAGCCGACAGGGCGGGGAGCAATCAGCCCCAGCATTTT.

The chain carries TRBV10-3 and TRBJ2-7, with a weak D call TRBD2 (5 bases). From germline, CDR1 is ENHRY and CDR2 SYGVKD. Trimming stripped 8 bases from V and 2 bases from J, with 13 bases between. This CDR3 is 13 amino acids long. CDR3 sequence (DNA): TGTGCCATCGGTAGCGTGTCACCCTACGAGCAGTACTTC. Its translation: CAIGSVSPYEQYF.

This clonotype came up many times. V usage is TRBV12-3 or TRBV12-4 and J usage is TRBJ1-6; perhaps TRBD1 as D (5 bases). V was trimmed by 1 base and J by 10 bases, leaving 20 bases between them. This CDR3 region has 17 residues. CDR3 bases: TGTGCCAGCAGTTTAGTAGGAGGTGGGGCGGAGGGATCACCCCTCCACTTT. This encodes CASSLVGGGAEGSPLHF.

This clonotype was observed at least ten times. The chain carries TRBV12-3 or TRBV12-4 and TRBJ1-2; TRBD1 matches 8 bases. With 5 bases clipped from V and 8 bases from J, the junction kept 7 bases outside the gene matches. The CDR3 is made up of 13 amino acids. The CDR3 reads CASSPDREEGYTF. The CDR3 DNA follows: TGTGCCAGCAGTCCGGACAGGGAGGAGGGCTACACCTTC.

In this sample, this clonotype turned up many times. The chain carries TRBV4-1 and TRBJ1-2; possible D gene TRBD1, 5 bases. V was clipped by 1 base and J by 6 bases, with 9 bases between them. Germline V gene data show CDR1 as MGHRA and CDR2 as YSYEKL. This CDR3 is 13 amino acids long. CDR3 sequence reads: CASSQGGTNGYTF. CDR3 DNA: TGCGCCAGCAGCCAAGGAGGGACCAATGGCTACACCTTC.